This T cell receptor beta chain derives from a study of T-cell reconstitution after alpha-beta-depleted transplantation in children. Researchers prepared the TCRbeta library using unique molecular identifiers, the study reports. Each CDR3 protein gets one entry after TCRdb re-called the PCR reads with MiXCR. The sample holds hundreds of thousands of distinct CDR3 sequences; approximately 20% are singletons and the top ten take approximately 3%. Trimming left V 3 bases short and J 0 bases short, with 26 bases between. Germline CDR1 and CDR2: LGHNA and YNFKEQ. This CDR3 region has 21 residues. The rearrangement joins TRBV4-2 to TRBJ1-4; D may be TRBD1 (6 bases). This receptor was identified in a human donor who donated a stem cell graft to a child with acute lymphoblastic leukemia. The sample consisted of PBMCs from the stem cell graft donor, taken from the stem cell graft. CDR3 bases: TGTGCCAGCAGCCAGCAGCTTGAGAGTCGGGCAGGGGTTGCAACTAATGAAAAACTGTTTTTT. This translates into CASSQQLESRAGVATNEKLFF.